One sample yielded the 18 T cell receptor beta chains listed below, sequenced in a study of shared clonotypes between healthy human individuals (TCRdb year 2020). Library method: the immunoSEQ multiplex PCR assay. What TCRdb holds here is the immuneACCESS table cut down to in-frame rearrangements. Part of the clones is not present; checked against another copy, under half of the missing clones reflect an unresolved V gene, and the others are unexplained. This sample has about 690,000 clones in its table, and less than 95% of those were observed once. The ten largest account for 30% to 40% of the sample. Sample: memory CD8+ T cells from PBMCs. The cell subset or site label, as the study defines it: CD45RO+ cells pooled with CCR7-negative TemRA cells. The receptor set was obtained from a man aged 18 to 30 in good health. Some clones in this sample may be carry-over from other donors' samples.

The chain employs TRBV2 and TRBJ1-4, with D possibly TRBD1 on 5 matching bases. Germline V gene sequence: CDR1 SNHLY, CDR2 FYNNEI. Trimming left V 0 bases short and J 4 bases short, with 15 bases between. This CDR3 comprises 17 residues. DNA for the CDR3: TGTGCCAGCAGTGAAGCCGTAGGTGGGACTGGTAATGAAAAACTGTTTTTT. It codes for CASSEAVGGTGNEKLFF.

This sequence joins TRBV28 and TRBJ2-7, with D perhaps TRBD1 (5 bases). The CDR3 is 12 amino acids. V was cut by 5 bases and J by 6 bases, with 11 bases left in between. Germline CDR1 MDHEN, CDR2 SYDVKM. The chain's CDR3 is CASSPLGAEQYF. CDR3 sequence (DNA): TGTGCCAGCAGTCCCCTAGGGGCCGAGCAGTACTTC.

The chain's CDR3 is CASSYETGSNQPQHF. The CDR3 DNA reads TGTGCCAGCAGTTACGAGACAGGGAGCAATCAGCCCCAGCATTTT. V and J are TRBV28 and TRBJ1-5; 7 nucleotides line up with TRBD1. Germline CDR1 MDHEN, CDR2 SYDVKM. The CDR3 spans 15 residues. V dropped 4 bases and J dropped 1; count of bases not matched to a gene: 4.

The gene calls are TRBV19 and TRBJ2-2, with D maybe TRBD2 (5 bases). Germline-derived CDR1 and CDR2 are LNHDA and SQIVND (reference sequence). V was pared by 7 bases and J by 0 bases, with 18 bases between. The CDR3 loop spans 17 amino acids. CDR3 in amino acids: CASTLFPGSSNTGELFF. CDR3 in DNA: TGTGCCAGTACCCTCTTTCCGGGGTCCTCGAACACCGGGGAGCTGTTTTTT.

The rearrangement uses TRBV5-1 and TRBJ2-1, with 11 bases that match TRBD2. The length of the CDR3 is 15 residues. Germline CDR1 SGHRS, CDR2 YFSETQ. Trimming cost V 0 bases and J 5 bases; bases outside gene matches: 1. The CDR3: CASSLALAGDNEQFF. Here the CDR3 DNA reads TGCGCCAGCAGCTTGGCACTAGCGGGAGACAATGAGCAGTTCTTC.

This chain links TRBV29-1 with TRBJ2-1, with 7 bases fitting TRBD2. The CDR3 extends over 13 amino acids. V gave up 4 bases and J gave up 3 bases; unmatched junction bases: 3. In germline, CDR1 is SQVTM, CDR2 ANQGSEA. The CDR3 bases are TGCAGCGTTGCGGCTAGCGGCTACAATGAGCAGTTCTTC. This gives the protein CSVAASGYNEQFF.

V and J are TRBV7-3 and TRBJ2-7, with D perhaps matching TRBD1 (6 bases). The CDR3 is 14 residues long. The germline V and J ends were trimmed by 2 bases and 5 bases, with 13 bases remaining between them. Germline values: CDR1 SGHTA, CDR2 FQGTGA. CDR3 nucleotide sequence: TGTGCCAGCAGCTTAGCAGGGGCAGAAAACGAGCAGTACTTC. Amino acids: CASSLAGAENEQYF.

The chain combines TRBV11-2 with TRBJ2-7, with 8 bases fitting TRBD2. The junction had 6 bases not matched to a gene; V was cut back by 5 bases and J by 0 bases. The CDR3 extends over 15 amino acids. Germline V gives CDR1 SGHAT, CDR2 FQNNGV. The CDR3 protein is CASSRLALISYEQYF. The CDR3 DNA is TGTGCCAGCAGCAGACTAGCGCTTATCTCCTACGAGCAGTACTTC. Complete variable domain (other parts from reference TRBV11-2 and TRBJ2-7): EAGVAQSPRYKIIEKRQSVAFWCNPISGHATLYWYQQILGQGPKLLIQFQNNGVVDDSQLPKDRFSAERLKGVDSTLKIQPAKLEDSAVYLCASSRLALISYEQYFGPGTRLTVT.

The chain recombines TRBV7-9 with TRBJ2-1; a weak D match, TRBD1 (6 bases). CDR3 length: 15 residues. V dropped 3 bases and J dropped 2 bases, with 11 bases sitting between them. CDR1 and CDR2 (germline): SEHNR, FQNEAQ (reference sequence). The CDR3 nucleotides are TGTGCCAGCAGCTTTGATGAGGGGGCCTACAATGAGCAGTTCTTC. Encoded protein: CASSFDEGAYNEQFF. Full variable domain (outside the CDR3, taken from reference TRBV7-9 and TRBJ2-1): DTGVSQNPRHKITKRGQNVTFRCDPISEHNRLYWYRQTLGQGPEFLTYFQNEAQLEKSRLLSDRFSAERPKGSFSTLEIQRTEQGDSAMYLCASSFDEGAYNEQFFGPGTRLTVL.

The chain combines TRBV27 with TRBJ2-5, with no clear D. The germline V and J ends were trimmed by 7 bases and 5 bases, with 17 bases remaining between them. The CDR3 runs to 14 residues. The germline gives CDR1 MNHEY, CDR2 SMNVEV (reference sequence). The CDR3 here is CASNSGQLWETQYF. CDR3 in DNA: TGTGCCAGCAACTCTGGGCAGTTGTGGGAGACCCAGTACTTC.

The CDR3 loop reads CASSLDGYNQPQHF. The DNA for the CDR3 is TGTGCCAGCAGCTTGGATGGCTATAATCAGCCCCAGCATTTT. This chain joins TRBV7-9 and TRBJ1-5; D is uncertain. The V end was cut by 3 bases, the J end by 4 bases, with 10 bases between. Germline values: CDR1 SEHNR, CDR2 FQNEAQ (reference sequence). The CDR3 contains 14 residues.

The rearrangement joins TRBV4-3 to TRBJ2-7, with D hard to call. Germline loops: CDR1 LGHNA, CDR2 YSLEER. Trimming took off 3 bases at V and 5 bases at J, with 14 bases between the two ends. The CDR3 runs 14 residues. The CDR3 reads CASSHDTDADEQYF. DNA of the CDR3: TGCGCCAGCAGCCACGATACCGACGCGGACGAGCAGTACTTC.

The V call is TRBV19, the J call TRBJ1-5; 7 bases line up with TRBD1. Germline lookup yields CDR1 LNHDA and CDR2 SQIVND (reference sequence). V lost 3 bases to trimming and J lost 5 bases; unmatched junction nucleotides: 10. CDR3 length: 16 amino acids. This CDR3 is CASSMLRDSLYQPQHF. The CDR3 nucleotides are TGTGCCAGTAGTATGCTCCGGGACAGCCTTTATCAGCCCCAGCATTTT.

The chain has TRBV4-1 and TRBJ2-7; D uncertain. Germline CDR1 is MGHRA and CDR2 is YSYEKL. The CDR3 is 16 amino acids. Trimming left V 2 bases short and J 0 bases short, with 14 bases between. CDR3 sequence reads: CASSQSRDHSSYEQYF. The CDR3 nucleotides are TGCGCCAGCAGCCAAAGTCGTGACCATAGCTCCTACGAGCAGTACTTC.

This rearrangement joins TRBV4-2 to TRBJ1-3, with D unclear. The germline V gene has CDR1 LGHNA and CDR2 YNFKEQ. The CDR3 runs to 12 residues. V was shortened by 4 bases and J by 4 bases, with 5 bases between the two germline ends. The CDR3 here is CASSPTGNTIYF. The CDR3 DNA sequence: TGTGCCAGCAGCCCGACAGGAAACACCATATATTTT.

The V gene is TRBV7-8, the J gene TRBJ1-4; 7 bases match TRBD1. Germline assignment: CDR1 SGHVS and CDR2 FQNEAQ. The CDR3 is 15 residues long. V dropped 5 bases and J dropped 3; count of bases not matched to a gene: 6. The CDR3 nucleotides read TGTGCCAGCAGCCTCGAACAGGGGTCTAATGAAAAACTGTTTTTT. Protein: CASSLEQGSNEKLFF.

J is TRBJ1-2 and V is TRBV5-1; unclear D gene. The CDR3 is made up of 15 amino acids. Trimming pared 4 bases from V and 6 bases from J, leaving 19 bases between. Germline V gene data show CDR1 as SGHRS and CDR2 as YFSETQ. CDR3 coding DNA: TGCGCCAGCAGCCAGCTACCTGGAGAGGTTGATGGCTACACCTTC. Translated: CASSQLPGEVDGYTF.

About this clone itself: The sample holds other DNA sequences that translate to the same CDR3. The rearrangement joins TRBV6-5 to TRBJ2-5; D perhaps matches TRBD2 (6 bases). This CDR3 contains 14 residues. Per germline, CDR1 MNHEY and CDR2 SVGAGI. V was trimmed by 2 bases and J by 3 bases, leaving 10 bases between them. The chain's CDR3 is CASSYGGTEETQYF. DNA for the CDR3: TGTGCCAGCAGTTACGGGGGGACGGAAGAGACCCAGTACTTC.